At least ten counts were recorded for the clone carrying this TCR beta chain. Its cognate antigen is unknown. The data stem from a study of identical twins. A universal primer site was incorporated via template switching, and the cDNA contained unique molecular identifiers. TCRdb re-derived calls from the 5' RACE reads in MiXCR, one entry per CDR3 protein. This table holds 200,000 to 300,000 distinct CDR3 sequences, approximately 7% found once. Study results and caveats: Diverse VJ usage suggested most zero-insertion clonotypes were not invariant T cells.

Only healthy Caucasians were enrolled as donors. Trimming pared 7 bases from V and 5 bases from J, leaving 11 bases between. The CDR3 sequence is 12 residues long. The germline V gene has CDR1 SNHLY and CDR2 FYNNEI. These data were also reused for a study on yellow fever vaccine responses in identical twins.

What was sequenced was memory (CD45RO+) T cells sorted from blood. The chain carries TRBV2 and TRBJ2-5; D ambiguous. The TCR was taken from a woman aged 18-35 years in good health. The chain's CDR3 is CASTRSQETQYF. CDR3 coding DNA: TGTGCCAGCACCAGGAGTCAGGAGACCCAGTACTTC.